The 10 T cell receptor beta chains listed next were all sequenced from one sample in a study of glioma-infiltrating T cells. The iRepertoire nested amplicon-rescue multiplex PCR amplified TCR alpha and beta CDR3s from RNA. Each CDR3 protein is one row after TCRdb ran MiXCR on the multiplex PCR reads. Here the sample spans approximately 400,000 distinct CDR3 sequences, more than 35% being singletons. The sample comprised glioma tissue, nonneoplastic brain tissue, or PBMCs (not recorded which). These receptors were taken from a human donor with low-grade glioma or glioblastoma, undergoing nonglioma brain surgery, or in good health (not recorded which).

With respect to this clonotype: A much bigger clone sits one base away, suggesting this may be a read error. The chain has TRBV19 and TRBJ1-1; no firm D call. The CDR3 spans 14 residues. Trimming cost V 8 bases and J 1 base, with 14 bases left between them. CDR1 and CDR2 from the germline V gene are LNHDA and SQIVND (reference sequence). As DNA, the CDR3 is TGTGCCAGTGAGGAATTATGTCGGAACACTGAAGCTTTCTTT. This sequence encodes CASEELCRNTEAFF.

In this sample, this clonotype turned up many times. The chain recombines TRBV28 with TRBJ2-4, with D uncertain. The germline gives CDR1 MDHEN, CDR2 SYDVKM. V was cut by 3 bases and J by 8 bases, with 11 bases left in between. The CDR3 has 13 amino acids. CDR3 sequence reads: CASSLAPLHIQYF. DNA of the CDR3: TGTGCCAGCAGTTTGGCCCCCCTTCACATTCAGTACTTC. Full variable domain (missing parts from reference TRBV28 and TRBJ2-4): DVKVTQSSRYLVKRTGEKVFLECVQDMDHENMFWYRQDPGLGLRLIYFSYDVKMKEKGDIPEGYSVSREKKERFSLILESASTNQTSMYLCASSLAPLHIQYFGAGTRLSVL.

V gene TRBV20-1 combines with J gene TRBJ1-6; D is possibly TRBD1 (5 bases). Germline V gene sequence: CDR1 DFQATT, CDR2 SNEGSKA (reference sequence). The length of the CDR3 is 13 residues. The V end was cut by 4 bases, the J end by 3 bases, with 7 bases between. In nucleotides, the CDR3 is TGCAGTGCTATCAGGGTCTATAATTCACCCCTCCACTTT. It encodes CSAIRVYNSPLHF.

This clonotype turned up a few times. The chain has TRBV10-3 and TRBJ2-1, with 11 positions matching TRBD1. With 4 bases clipped from V and 7 bases from J, the junction kept 12 bases outside the gene matches. CDR1 and CDR2 from the germline V gene are ENHRY and SYGVKD. There are 17 residues in the CDR3. In DNA, the CDR3 is TGTGCCATCAGTGGCCTTGCCGGACAGGGGGCTTTGAATGAGCAGTTCTTC. Its protein product is CAISGLAGQGALNEQFF.

This clonotype was detected ten times or more. Here the CDR3 DNA reads TGTGCCAGCAGCCGCGACAGGTTCCAAGAGACCCAGTACTTC. This encodes CASSRDRFQETQYF. The chain has TRBV7-2 and TRBJ2-5, with a tentative D call TRBD1 (6 bases). CDR3 length: 14 amino acids. V was pared by 5 bases and J by 1 base, with 11 bases between. Germline CDR1 SGHTA, CDR2 FQGNSA.

This clonotype was seen many times. The chain recombines TRBV27 with TRBJ1-1, with 7 bases aligning to TRBD1. Unmatched junction bases numbered 3, after V lost 5 bases and J lost 0 bases. The germline V gene encodes CDR1 MNHEY and CDR2 SMNVEV (reference sequence). This CDR3 region has 14 residues. DNA for the CDR3: TGTGCCAGCAGTGTGACAGGGTTGAACACTGAAGCTTTCTTT. It is translated as CASSVTGLNTEAFF.

The chain joins TRBV7-9 to TRBJ2-7, with 7 bases identical to TRBD2. V lost 3 bases, J lost 6 bases, and 5 bases stayed unmatched. This CDR3 has 13 residues. Germline V gene sequence: CDR1 SEHNR, CDR2 FQNEAQ (reference sequence). The CDR3 nucleotides are TGTGCCAGCAGCTTGTGGACTAGGGGCGAGCAGTACTTC. Amino acid sequence: CASSLWTRGEQYF.

This clonotype was picked up a small number of times. Its ends do not fully match the called genes, so a read error is possible. V is TRBV6-2 or TRBV6-3 and J is TRBJ1-1; D perhaps matches TRBD1 (6 bases). CDR1 and CDR2 (germline): MNHEY, SVGEGT. This CDR3 has 14 residues. CDR3 bases: TGTGCCAGCAGCTACAATGGGGGGCCACCCCAAGCTCTCTTT. Translated: CASSYNGGPPQALF.

This clonotype showed up just a few times. CDR3 sequence: CASSVGSGNTIYF. In DNA form, the CDR3 reads TGCGCCAGCAGCGTCGGTTCTGGAAACACCATATATTTT. The chain joins TRBV4-3 to TRBJ1-3; D call uncertain. Between the trimmed V and J ends, which lost 5 bases and 1 base, there was a span of 6 bases. This CDR3 spans 13 amino acids. Germline V CDR1 and CDR2: LGHNA, YSLEER.

This clonotype occurred a few times. V is TRBV10-3 and J is TRBJ1-5, with D possibly being TRBD1 (6 bases). The germline gives CDR1 ENHRY, CDR2 SYGVKD. Trimming left V 3 bases short and J 7 bases short, with 19 bases between. The CDR3 totals 16 residues. The CDR3 is CAISDPARGAGQPQHF. CDR3 nucleotide sequence: TGTGCCATCAGTGATCCCGCCCGGGGGGCAGGACAGCCCCAGCATTTT.